These 10 T cell receptor beta chains were all obtained from the same sample, sequenced in a study of cytomegalovirus exposure and HLA in healthy donors. Vbeta (60) and Jbeta (13) primers were used in the PCR. Profiled with immunoSEQ multiplex PCR; TCRdb holds only in-frame clones, not every one. Of 70,000 to 90,000 clones in the sample, 60% to 75% were seen once. What was sequenced was PBMCs. These receptor sequences come from a man aged 35 to 55 in good health and CMV-seropositive.

The rearrangement joins TRBV2 to TRBJ1-6, with D tentatively TRBD1 (6 bases). Germline-derived CDR1 and CDR2 are SNHLY and FYNNEI. CDR3 length: 17 amino acids. The V end lost 7 bases, the J end lost 1 base, and 17 bases lay between the germline ends. Here the CDR3 DNA reads TGTGCCAGCACCCTGAGGGGGACGAGGTCCTATAATTCACCCCTCCACTTT. It codes for CASTLRGTRSYNSPLHF.

This sequence joins TRBV6-5 and TRBJ1-5; D not resolved. Trimming took off 0 bases at V and 4 bases at J, with 4 bases between the two ends. The CDR3 covers 13 residues. Germline lookup yields CDR1 MNHEY and CDR2 SVGAGI. This CDR3 reads CASSYSPNQPQHF. The CDR3 DNA sequence: TGTGCCAGCAGTTACTCCCCGAATCAGCCCCAGCATTTT.

This rearrangement joins TRBV10-3 to TRBJ2-5; 9 positions match TRBD1. The J call may not be correct, given that the DNA end is closer to TRBJ2-7. Germline values: CDR1 ENHRY, CDR2 SYGVKD. CDR3 length: 16 residues. The CDR3 DNA is TGTGCCATCAGTGAGTCCACAGGGGGCAAGGTCAACGAGCAGTACTTC. Its protein product is CAISESTGGKVNEQYF.

V usage is TRBV7-2 and J usage is TRBJ2-3; D is undetermined. V shed 5 bases and J shed 2 bases, with 5 bases lying between them. From germline, CDR1 is SGHTA and CDR2 FQGNSA. CDR3 size: 12 residues. The CDR3: CASSAYTDTQYF. DNA of the CDR3: TGTGCCAGCAGCGCCTACACAGATACGCAGTATTTT.

The chain links TRBV21-1 to TRBJ1-2; the table's D call, TRBD1, has no DNA check behind it. TRBV21-1 corresponds to a pseudogene. The CDR3 is 16 residues long. The CDR3 sequence: CASSKGEGQGAHGYTF. The CDR3 region has the DNA TGTGCCAGCAGTAAAGGGGAGGGACAGGGGGCGCACGGCTACACCTTC.

This chain connects TRBV2 to TRBJ1-1; D is possibly TRBD1 (5 bases). V lost 4 bases and J 6 bases, leaving 15 bases between the germline ends. The CDR3 contains 14 residues. CDR1 is SNHLY and CDR2 is FYNNEI in the germline V gene. The CDR3 spells CASSGLRVNPEAFF. The CDR3 bases are TGTGCCAGCAGTGGACTCAGGGTCAACCCTGAAGCTTTCTTT.

This clone was observed a handful of times. V gene TRBV2 combines with J gene TRBJ1-4; 9 positions agree with TRBD1. V shed 6 bases, J shed 5 bases, and the junction held 1 base outside the gene matches. Germline V gives CDR1 SNHLY, CDR2 FYNNEI. This CDR3 comprises 13 residues. CDR3 sequence (DNA): TGTGCCAGCAGAGGGACAGGGAATGAAAAACTGTTTTTT. Translating it yields CASRGTGNEKLFF.

The genes are TRBV5-4 and TRBJ2-1; the match to TRBD1 covers 9 bases. CDR1 is SGHNT and CDR2 is YYREEE in the germline V gene (reference sequence). V was clipped by 4 bases and J by 6 bases; unmatched bases: 8. This CDR3 contains 15 residues. CDR3 sequence (DNA): TGTGCCAGCAGCCCCGCCGGGACAGGGACCAATGAGCAGTTCTTC. Its translation: CASSPAGTGTNEQFF.

This chain connects TRBV7-9 to TRBJ2-3; weak D call: TRBD1 (6 bases). The CDR3 is 15 amino acids. Looked up from germline, CDR1 is SEHNR and CDR2 is FQNEAQ (reference sequence). V was shortened by 1 base and J by 3 bases, with 11 bases between the two germline ends. As DNA, the CDR3 is TGTGCCAGCAGCTTAGTTTTGGGACATACAGATACGCAGTATTTT. This sequence encodes CASSLVLGHTDTQYF.

This chain joins TRBV5-1 and TRBJ2-2; tentatively, D is TRBD1 (6 bases). V was trimmed by 2 bases and J by 0 bases, leaving 14 bases between them. The CDR3 has 17 residues. CDR1 is SGHRS and CDR2 is YFSETQ in the germline V gene. The CDR3 nucleotides are TGCGCCAGCAGCTTTGTTACAGGGATAACGAACACCGGGGAGCTGTTTTTT. This gives the protein CASSFVTGITNTGELFF.